The present T cell receptor beta chain was sequenced within a study of blood T cell repertoires in COVID-19. Across the whole study: COVID-19 samples collected from the United States, Italy and Spain covered acute and convalescent phases. T cells, B-cell-depleted T cells, or PBMCs supplied cDNA or gDNA.

In the original workflow: Estimation of nucleated cell counts was performed using reference gene primer amplification. Repertoires were generated with immunoSEQ multiplex PCR, while TCRdb's copy carries only in-frame clones and drops some. The V and J calls and the clone size are those of that table, but D and trimming were determined from the DNA. In the table there are approximately 65,000 clones, roughly 70% of which are singletons. The CDR3 sequence is 15 residues long. V shed 5 bases and J 0 bases; nucleotides not matched to a gene: 7. Germline V CDR1 and CDR2: MDHEN, SYDVKM. The rearrangement links TRBV28 to TRBJ2-7; 7 nucleotides agree with TRBD1. Sequencing was carried out using PBMCs or T cells enriched from blood (not recorded which). The receptor comes from a woman aged 55-75 years who had been exposed to COVID-19. As DNA, the CDR3 is TGTGCCAGCAGTGCAGGGGGTACTAACTCCTACGAGCAGTACTTC. Protein: CASSAGGTNSYEQYF.